Shown below are 27 T cell receptor beta chains from a single sample sequenced in a study of a mutant IDH1 vaccine in newly diagnosed glioma. The time point is: baseline, week 1 (first vaccination visit). Sample treatment: pre-vaccination baseline after standard-of-care therapy. The repertoire was sequenced with immunoSEQ multiplex PCR; TCRdb's copy has only in-frame clones and lacks some. The sample holds about 36,000 clones, 80% to 95% seen once. Sequencing was performed on PBMCs, taken from a glioma patient treated with radiotherapy, temozolomide or both. The receptors were sampled from a man younger than 30 with glioma.

J is TRBJ2-1 and V is TRBV29-1; D not certain. From germline, CDR1 is SQVTM and CDR2 ANQGSEA. The CDR3 runs to 15 residues. The V end was cut by 4 bases, the J end by 6 bases, with 19 bases between. The CDR3 bases are TGCAGCGTTGCCACCTTGGACCCCCGAGGCAATGAGCAGTTCTTC. It is translated as CSVATLDPRGNEQFF.

The chain joins TRBV7-9 to TRBJ2-3; no clear D. The V end was cut by 1 base, the J end by 2 bases, with 10 bases between. From germline, CDR1 is SEHNR and CDR2 FQNEAQ (reference sequence). The CDR3 loop spans 15 amino acids. DNA for the CDR3: TGTGCCAGCAGCTTAGAGCCCCAAAACACAGATACGCAGTATTTT. This sequence encodes CASSLEPQNTDTQYF. The variable domain in full, with the rest retrieved from reference TRBV7-9 and TRBJ2-3, is DTGVSQNPRHKITKRGQNVTFRCDPISEHNRLYWYRQTLGQGPEFLTYFQNEAQLEKSRLLSDRFSAERPKGSFSTLEIQRTEQGDSAMYLCASSLEPQNTDTQYFGPGTRLTVL.

The rearrangement uses TRBV4-2 and TRBJ2-4; no clear D. The CDR3 has 18 residues. Trimming pared 0 bases from V and 3 bases from J, leaving 18 bases between. Germline-derived CDR1 and CDR2 are LGHNA and YNFKEQ. The CDR3 region is CASSQDWGRVYGKNIQYF. The CDR3, as DNA: TGTGCCAGCAGCCAAGATTGGGGAAGAGTTTATGGCAAAAACATTCAGTACTTC.

The chain couples TRBV4-2 to TRBJ2-6; D remains unclear. The germline CDR1 and CDR2 sequences are LGHNA and YNFKEQ. There are 15 residues in the CDR3. The V end lost 0 bases, the J end lost 1 base, and 4 bases lay between the germline ends. The CDR3 DNA sequence: TGTGCCAGCAGCCAAGACGCTTCTGGGGCCAACGTCCTGACTTTC. Translation gives CASSQDASGANVLTF.

The genes are TRBV29-1 and TRBJ2-1; either TRBD1 or TRBD2 may fit D (5 bases each). V dropped 0 bases and J dropped 3 bases, with 6 bases sitting between them. CDR1 SQVTM and CDR2 ANQGSEA come from the germline V gene. The CDR3 length is 13 residues. This chain's CDR3 is CSVEDGGYNEQFF. The CDR3 DNA reads TGCAGCGTTGAAGATGGGGGCTACAATGAGCAGTTCTTC.

This clone showed up just a few times. V gene TRBV7-9 combines with J gene TRBJ2-5; D gene unclear. The V end was cut by 0 bases, the J end by 1 base, with 15 bases between. CDR1 is SEHNR and CDR2 is FQNEAQ in the germline V gene (reference sequence). The CDR3 has 17 amino acids. The CDR3 nucleotides are TGTGCCAGCAGCTTAGCGCTGGGGTTGGAGATCCAAGAGACCCAGTACTTC. This sequence encodes CASSLALGLEIQETQYF.

The genes are TRBV30 and TRBJ2-7, with D tentatively TRBD1 or TRBD2 (5 bases each). The CDR3 totals 13 residues. Trimming took off 5 bases at V and 2 bases at J, with 13 bases between the two ends. Germline CDR1 is GTSNPN and CDR2 is SVGIG (reference sequence). CDR3 bases: TGTGCCTGGGGGGTCGGGGCAACCTACGAGCAGTACTTC. This sequence encodes CAWGVGATYEQYF.

The CDR3, as DNA: TGCAGTGGCAGGCACAACAACGAGCAGTACTTC. This encodes CSGRHNNEQYF. This sequence joins TRBV20-1 and TRBJ2-7; D is undetermined. Germline CDR1 reads DFQATT; CDR2 reads SNEGSKA (reference sequence). The V and J ends lost 7 bases and 5 bases respectively, with 12 bases between them. The CDR3 totals 11 residues.

The chain employs TRBV28 and TRBJ1-1; D perhaps matches TRBD1 (5 bases). Trimming pared 6 bases from V and 11 bases from J, leaving 13 bases between. This CDR3 has 11 amino acids. The germline V gene has CDR1 MDHEN and CDR2 SYDVKM. The CDR3 DNA reads as TGTGCCAGCAGCAGCAGGGTGGCGGCTTTCTTT. Translating it yields CASSSRVAAFF.

In its sample, this clone was seen once. The rearrangement links TRBV4-3 to TRBJ1-3, with 7 bases fitting TRBD1. The CDR3 extends over 15 amino acids. J was trimmed by 0 bases and V by 5 bases; bases with no gene match: 4. CDR1 and CDR2 from the germline V gene are LGHNA and YSLEER. CDR3 sequence (DNA): TGCGCCAGCAGCACAGGGACAGCCTCTGGAAACACCATATATTTT. It codes for CASSTGTASGNTIYF.

The chain recombines TRBV5-1 with TRBJ1-2, with D possibly TRBD1 on 5 matching bases. From germline, CDR1 is SGHRS and CDR2 YFSETQ. Between the trimmed V and J ends, which lost 4 bases and 0 bases, there was a span of 10 bases. The CDR3 is 14 amino acids. CDR3 bases: TGCGCCAGCAGCCCAGGACATACTAACTATGGCTACACCTTC. Its translation: CASSPGHTNYGYTF.

The chain couples TRBV10-3 to TRBJ2-1, with 9 bases identical to TRBD1. This CDR3 region has 14 residues. V was clipped by 6 bases and J by 8 bases; unmatched bases: 8. Looked up from germline, CDR1 is ENHRY and CDR2 is SYGVKD. The CDR3 DNA follows: TGTGCCATCAGAGGACAGGGGCGCGCGGATGAGCAGTTCTTC. Translated, it gives CAIRGQGRADEQFF.

The chain couples TRBV5-1 to TRBJ1-1; D remains ambiguous. V was pared by 1 base and J by 1 base, with 8 bases between. The CDR3 contains 14 residues. The germline CDR1 and CDR2 sequences are SGHRS and YFSETQ. The CDR3 coding sequence is TGCGCCAGCAGCTTGACCCTGAGGAACACTGAAGCTTTCTTT. Translated, it gives CASSLTLRNTEAFF. The entire variable domain, with the rest obtained from reference TRBV5-1 and TRBJ1-1, is as follows: KAGVTQTPRYLIKTRGQQVTLSCSPISGHRSVSWYQQTPGQGLQFLFEYFSETQRNKGNFPGRFSGRQFSNSRSEMNVSTLELGDSALYLCASSLTLRNTEAFFGQGTRLTVV.

The chain couples TRBV19 to TRBJ1-1; no clear D gene. The CDR3 runs 11 residues. V was trimmed by 10 bases and J by 5 bases, leaving 11 bases between them. Germline CDR1 and CDR2: LNHDA and SQIVND (reference sequence). CDR3: CATFLETEAFF. CDR3 DNA sequence: TGTGCCACCTTCCTCGAGACTGAAGCTTTCTTT.

J is TRBJ2-1 and V is TRBV9, with 8 nucleotides matching TRBD2. The CDR3 totals 15 residues. With 0 bases clipped from V and 4 bases from J, the junction kept 3 bases outside the gene matches. Germline V gene data show CDR1 as SGDLS and CDR2 as YYNGEE. The CDR3 nucleotides are TGTGCCAGCAGCGTAGAACGGGAGGGATACAATGAGCAGTTCTTC. Protein: CASSVEREGYNEQFF.

The rearrangement uses TRBV4-3 and TRBJ1-2; weak D call: TRBD1 (5 bases). The germline V gene has CDR1 LGHNA and CDR2 YSLEER. This CDR3 comprises 15 residues. The V gene lost 5 bases and the J gene lost 8 bases, with 21 bases spanning the gap. The CDR3 here is CASSALVGGIGGYTF. The CDR3 DNA sequence: TGCGCCAGCAGCGCCCTGGTGGGGGGAATAGGGGGCTACACCTTC.

V is TRBV7-2 and J is TRBJ2-7; TRBD2 might be the D (5 bases). V was pared by 2 bases and J by 5 bases, with 13 bases between. Per the germline V gene, CDR1 is SGHTA and CDR2 is FQGNSA. The CDR3 runs to 14 residues. The CDR3 DNA sequence: TGTGCCAGCAGCTTAAAGGCTAGCTATAACGAGCAGTACTTC. Protein: CASSLKASYNEQYF.

The chain carries TRBV7-2 and TRBJ1-3, with unresolved D. The CDR3 totals 12 residues. Germline V gene lookup returns CDR1 SGHTA and CDR2 FQGNSA. Trimming pared 1 base from V and 8 bases from J, leaving 6 bases between. CDR3 residues: CASSLGADTIYF. The CDR3 DNA sequence: TGTGCCAGCAGCTTAGGGGCAGACACCATATATTTT.

This clone was found a few times. V is TRBV6-5 and J is TRBJ2-7; perhaps TRBD2 as D (5 bases). Germline V lookup: CDR1 MNHEY, CDR2 SVGAGI. There are 15 residues in the CDR3. Trimming left V 4 bases short and J 3 bases short, with 16 bases between. The CDR3 nucleotides are TGTGCCAGCAGTTCACTATTCGGAGGCCTCTACGAGCAGTACTTC. It specifies CASSSLFGGLYEQYF.

This clone was counted a single time. This chain joins TRBV20-1 and TRBJ2-3; 7 bases fit TRBD1. This CDR3 spans 10 amino acids. V shed 6 bases and J 11 bases; nucleotides not matched to a gene: 5. Germline V gene sequence: CDR1 DFQATT, CDR2 SNEGSKA (reference sequence). CDR3 region: CSAGDSGQYF. DNA for the CDR3: TGCAGTGCGGGGGACAGCGGGCAGTATTTT.

A few counts support this clone. The chain uses TRBV25-1 and TRBJ1-4, with TRBD1 matching over 9 bases. The germline V gene has CDR1 MGHDK and CDR2 SYGVNS. Trimming at V came to 9 bases and at J to 10 bases, leaving 9 bases not matched to a gene. This CDR3 spans 13 amino acids. In DNA, the CDR3 is TGTGCCAGTATGACAGGGGGGACGGCAAAACTGTTTTTT. This sequence encodes CASMTGGTAKLFF.

This clone occurred once. The chain couples TRBV10-3 to TRBJ1-2, with TRBD1 as a possible D gene (6 bases). The CDR3 has 12 residues. The V gene's germline CDR1 is ENHRY and CDR2 SYGVKD. V lost 8 bases and J 7 bases, leaving 14 bases between the germline ends. The chain's CDR3 is CAIGGGIGGYTF. CDR3 nucleotide sequence: TGTGCCATCGGGGGCGGGATAGGTGGCTACACCTTC.

The chain links TRBV6-6 to TRBJ1-5, with D possibly TRBD1 on 5 matching bases. The CDR3 is made up of 14 amino acids. The V and J ends lost 4 bases and 3 bases respectively, with 10 bases between them. From germline, CDR1 is MNHNY and CDR2 SVGAGI (reference sequence). CDR3 sequence reads: CASSSRDLNQPQHF. CDR3 DNA: TGTGCCAGCAGTTCCCGGGACCTCAATCAGCCCCAGCATTTT.

The genes are TRBV30 and TRBJ2-3; 11 bases map to TRBD2. The germline CDR1 and CDR2 sequences are GTSNPN and SVGIG (reference sequence). This CDR3 has 16 residues. The J segment lost 0 bases and the V segment lost 0 bases, leaving 2 bases of the junction unmatched. The CDR3 loop reads CAWSVLAGASTDTQYF. The CDR3 nucleotides read TGTGCCTGGAGTGTACTAGCGGGGGCTAGCACAGATACGCAGTATTTT.

In this sample, this clone turned up once. V and J are TRBV5-6 and TRBJ2-7; 7 positions agree with TRBD2. CDR3 size: 14 residues. Trimming at V came to 0 bases and at J to 4 bases, leaving 4 bases not matched to a gene. Germline V lookup: CDR1 SGHDT, CDR2 YYEEEE. The CDR3 region is CASSLGDYDYEQYF. CDR3 DNA sequence: TGTGCCAGCAGCTTGGGGGACTACGATTACGAGCAGTACTTC. The whole variable domain, remainder taken from reference TRBV5-6 and TRBJ2-7, is DAGVTQSPTHLIKTRGQQVTLRCSPKSGHDTVSWYQQALGQGPQFIFQYYEEEERQRGNFPDRFSGHQFPNYSSELNVNALLLGDSALYLCASSLGDYDYEQYFGPGTRLTVT.

This chain joins TRBV4-1 and TRBJ1-1; D not certain. Between the trimmed V and J ends, which lost 0 bases and 3 bases, there was a span of 14 bases. Germline loops: CDR1 MGHRA, CDR2 YSYEKL. CDR3 length: 16 amino acids. As DNA, the CDR3 is TGCGCCAGCAGCCAAGATTCTGAGGGCGTGGACACTGAAGCTTTCTTT. It encodes CASSQDSEGVDTEAFF.

V and J are TRBV6-1 and TRBJ2-2; no clear D gene. The CDR3 is 12 residues long. Trimming removed 3 bases at V and 6 bases at J, with 5 bases between. Germline lookup yields CDR1 MNHNS and CDR2 SASEGT. CDR3 region: CASSDNSGELFF. The CDR3 bases are TGTGCCAGCAGTGACAACTCCGGGGAGCTGTTTTTT.